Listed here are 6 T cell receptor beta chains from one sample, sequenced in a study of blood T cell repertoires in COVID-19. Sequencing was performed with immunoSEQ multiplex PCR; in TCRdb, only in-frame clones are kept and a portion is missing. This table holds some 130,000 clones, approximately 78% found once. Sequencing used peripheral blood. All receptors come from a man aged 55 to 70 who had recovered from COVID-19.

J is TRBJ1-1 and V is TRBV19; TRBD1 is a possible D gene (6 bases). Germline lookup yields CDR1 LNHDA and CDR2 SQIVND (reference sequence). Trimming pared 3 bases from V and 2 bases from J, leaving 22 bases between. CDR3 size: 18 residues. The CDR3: CASSIGSGTGPFNTEAFF. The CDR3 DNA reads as TGTGCCAGTAGTATCGGCAGTGGAACAGGGCCCTTCAACACTGAAGCTTTCTTT.

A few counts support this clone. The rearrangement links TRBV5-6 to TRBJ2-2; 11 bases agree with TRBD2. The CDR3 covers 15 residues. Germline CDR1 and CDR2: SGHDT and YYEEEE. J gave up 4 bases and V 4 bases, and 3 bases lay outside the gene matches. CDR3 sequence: CASSPLAGVTGELFF. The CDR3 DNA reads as TGTGCCAGCAGCCCACTAGCGGGGGTCACCGGGGAGCTGTTTTTT.

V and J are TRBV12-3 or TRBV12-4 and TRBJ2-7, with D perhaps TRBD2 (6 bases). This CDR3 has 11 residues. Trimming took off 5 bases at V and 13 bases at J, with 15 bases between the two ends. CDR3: CASSPGLRQYF. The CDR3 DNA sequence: TGTGCCAGCAGTCCGGGACTTAGGCAATACTTC.

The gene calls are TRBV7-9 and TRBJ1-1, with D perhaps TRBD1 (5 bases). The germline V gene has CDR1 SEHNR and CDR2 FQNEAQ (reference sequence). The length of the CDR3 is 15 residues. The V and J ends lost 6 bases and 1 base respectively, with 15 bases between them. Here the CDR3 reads CASSPPQGGNTEAFF. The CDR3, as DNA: TGTGCCAGCAGTCCGCCCCAGGGCGGGAACACTGAAGCTTTCTTT.

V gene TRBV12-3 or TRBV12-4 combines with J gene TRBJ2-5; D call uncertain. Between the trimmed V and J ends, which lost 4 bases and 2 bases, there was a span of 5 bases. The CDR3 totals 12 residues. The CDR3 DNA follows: TGTGCCAGCAGTTCTCAGCAAGAGACCCAGTACTTC. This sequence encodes CASSSQQETQYF.

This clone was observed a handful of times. CDR3 residues: CASSYSRVGNQPQHF. CDR3 sequence (DNA): TGTGCCAGCAGTTACTCGCGGGTAGGCAATCAGCCCCAGCATTTT. The rearrangement links TRBV6-6 to TRBJ1-5, with D unclear. Germline lookup yields CDR1 MNHNY and CDR2 SVGAGI (reference sequence). Trimming pared 0 bases from V and 2 bases from J, leaving 8 bases between. The CDR3 length is 15 residues.